Sequencing of this T cell receptor beta chain was carried out in a study of T cells in Graves' hyperthyroidism and ophthalmopathy. Study observations and caveats: Most clonotypes expanded in thyroid above 0.001 were likewise present in blood. Model predictions of ophthalmopathy came a median around 6.5 months before onset.

Germline-derived CDR1 and CDR2 are SGDLS and YYNGEE. The CDR3 covers 16 residues. Trimming pared 0 bases from V and 5 bases from J, leaving 15 bases between. The table lists this clonotype with many counts. Antigen specificity is unknown. RNA transcripts were the template for amplifying TCR beta CDR3 regions. HTBI primers were employed in a first-round RT-PCR of the TCR CDR3. TCRdb ran MiXCR on the multiplex PCR reads and lists one entry per CDR3 protein. The sample consists of approximately 620,000 distinct CDR3 sequences, approximately 13% of them appearing once. Newly diagnosed patients aged 18 to 65 had hyperthyroidism of under 2 months' duration. The blood sample predates any ophthalmopathy symptoms, coming from first hyperthyroidism diagnosis.

Sequenced sample: blood. The source is a woman aged 30 to 39 with Graves' hyperthyroidism that later progressed to Graves' ophthalmopathy. The chain is built from TRBV9 and TRBJ1-5; D is undetermined. CDR3 in DNA: TGTGCCAGCAGCGTAGGGGAGGGTTTAGGTGATCAGCCCCAGCATTTT. Translation gives CASSVGEGLGDQPQHF.